This T cell receptor (beta chain) was sequenced during a study of blood T cell repertoires in COVID-19. On the study more broadly: Sources were T cells, B-cell-depleted T cells, or PBMCs; the material itself was cDNA or gDNA.

The CDR3 is 17 amino acids. V gave up 3 bases and J gave up 3 bases, with 19 bases separating them. Germline V gene data show CDR1 as SGHVS and CDR2 as FNYEAQ. Original processing notes: Quantification of nucleated cells was approximated via reference gene primer amplification. Libraries were prepared by immunoSEQ multiplex PCR; TCRdb keeps only in-frame clonotypes and omits some of them. V, J and clone size were drawn from that table, and D and trimming were deduced from the DNA. The sample carries roughly 220,000 clones, roughly 80% recorded once. This sequence originates from a man in his thirties or forties with active or convalescent COVID-19. Sequencing was done on a sample of peripheral blood. The rearrangement joins TRBV7-6 to TRBJ2-3; D might be TRBD2 (5 bases). The CDR3 here is CASSLIPGGGPTDTQYF. DNA of the CDR3: TGTGCCAGCAGCTTGATCCCCGGAGGAGGACCGACAGATACGCAGTATTTT.